The 29 T cell receptor beta chains below all came from one sample that was sequenced in a study of Ad26.COV2.S vaccination and SARS-CoV-2 variants. As to treatment: some 20 received Ad26.COV2.S at low or high dose, single or two shots; about five received placebo; per-sample allocation not given. At day 63 after the first vaccine or placebo injection, samples were drawn. Only in-frame clones appear in the TCRdb table, and some are missing; sequencing was by immunoSEQ multiplex PCR. The data show about 400,000 clones, with roughly 90% seen just once and 1.9% held by the top ten. The material was peripheral blood, obtained in a trial of Ad26.COV2.S vaccine versus placebo. The receptors stem from a person aged 18-65 years who received the Ad26.COV2.S COVID-19 vaccine or a placebo.

The chain recombines TRBV6-5 with TRBJ1-5; D remains ambiguous. The germline V gene encodes CDR1 MNHEY and CDR2 SVGAGI. V lost 10 bases to trimming and J lost 6 bases, with 16 bases between them. CDR3 length: 13 residues. In DNA, the CDR3 is TGTGCCACCCTCGCGATGGCCGGTCAGCCCCAGCATTTT. Protein: CATLAMAGQPQHF.

The V gene is TRBV2, the J gene TRBJ2-7; 9 bases line up with TRBD2. The CDR3 covers 14 residues. The germline V gene encodes CDR1 SNHLY and CDR2 FYNNEI. The trim removed 5 bases at V and 4 bases at J, leaving 6 bases unmatched. The CDR3 spells CASSLAGVSYEQYF. The CDR3 DNA sequence: TGTGCCAGCAGTTTAGCGGGAGTTAGTTACGAGCAGTACTTC.

This chain connects TRBV6-5 to TRBJ2-3, with D tentatively TRBD2 (6 bases). Trimming removed 2 bases from V and 5 bases from J, with 14 bases in between. From germline, CDR1 is MNHEY and CDR2 SVGAGI. The CDR3 extends over 15 amino acids. The CDR3, as DNA: TGTGCCAGCAGTTACCCCGGGAGTAGTATAGATACGCAGTATTTT. This codes for CASSYPGSSIDTQYF.

In its sample, this clone was seen once. This chain joins TRBV9 and TRBJ2-2; TRBD2 matches at 10 bases. V dropped 4 bases and J dropped 3; count of bases not matched to a gene: 6. The CDR3 spans 16 residues. Per the germline V gene, CDR1 is SGDLS and CDR2 is YYNGEE. Here the CDR3 DNA reads TGTGCCAGCAGCCCGGTAGCGGGAGGCTACACCGGGGAGCTGTTTTTT. As protein: CASSPVAGGYTGELFF. The full variable domain, with the rest looked up from reference TRBV9 and TRBJ2-2, is DSGVTQTPKHLITATGQRVTLRCSPRSGDLSVYWYQQSLDQGLQFLIQYYNGEERAKGNILERFSAQQFPDLHSELNLSSLELGDSALYFCASSPVAGGYTGELFFGEGSRLTVL.

The chain combines TRBV5-1 with TRBJ2-1, with TRBD2 matching over 10 bases. J lost 5 bases, V lost 6 bases, and 2 bases had no gene match. This CDR3 is built from 13 residues. The germline CDR1 and CDR2 sequences are SGHRS and YFSETQ. CDR3 sequence (DNA): TGCGCCAGCATCGGGACTAGCGACAATGAGCAGTTCTTC. Translating gives CASIGTSDNEQFF.

This chain uses TRBV9 with TRBJ2-1; D is possibly TRBD2 (6 bases). This CDR3 spans 15 amino acids. Germline assignment: CDR1 SGDLS and CDR2 YYNGEE. V was shortened by 0 bases and J by 8 bases, with 15 bases between the two germline ends. The CDR3 DNA sequence: TGTGCCAGCAGCGTAGCGGGAGCTAGTTCCGATGAGCAGTTCTTC. Its protein product is CASSVAGASSDEQFF. The whole variable domain, remainder taken from reference TRBV9 and TRBJ2-1, is DSGVTQTPKHLITATGQRVTLRCSPRSGDLSVYWYQQSLDQGLQFLIQYYNGEERAKGNILERFSAQQFPDLHSELNLSSLELGDSALYFCASSVAGASSDEQFFGPGTRLTVL.

This rearrangement joins TRBV15 to TRBJ2-2; D perhaps matches TRBD2 (6 bases). CDR1 and CDR2 from the germline V gene are LNHNV and YYDKDF (reference sequence). The CDR3 sequence is 19 residues long. V shed 0 bases and J shed 4 bases, with 21 bases lying between them. CDR3 in amino acids: CATSREVAYGRESTGELFF. The CDR3 DNA is TGTGCCACCAGCAGAGAGGTCGCATATGGGCGGGAATCCACCGGGGAGCTGTTTTTT.

This clone has only a few counts. The chain carries TRBV18 and TRBJ1-1; TRBD1 matches 8 bases. Losses at the gene ends were 6 bases for V and 3 bases for J; bases not matched to a gene: 6. Germline lookup yields CDR1 KGHSH and CDR2 LQKENI. This CDR3 comprises 14 residues. As DNA, the CDR3 is TGTGCCAGCTCCCAATCGACAGGGGACACTGAAGCTTTCTTT. Its protein is CASSQSTGDTEAFF. Variable domain in full (rest from reference TRBV18 and TRBJ1-1): NAGVMQNPRHLVRRRGQEARLRCSPMKGHSHVYWYRQLPEEGLKFMVYLQKENIIDESGMPKERFSAEFPKEGPSILRIQQVVRGDSAAYFCASSQSTGDTEAFFGQGTRLTVV.

This chain uses TRBV5-1 with TRBJ2-3, with D unclear. Trimming left V 4 bases short and J 5 bases short, with 17 bases between. The length of the CDR3 is 15 residues. Per germline, CDR1 SGHRS and CDR2 YFSETQ. The CDR3 is CASSPGGVYGDTQYF. The CDR3, as DNA: TGCGCCAGCAGCCCCGGCGGTGTATATGGAGATACGCAGTATTTT. Complete variable domain (other parts from reference TRBV5-1 and TRBJ2-3): KAGVTQTPRYLIKTRGQQVTLSCSPISGHRSVSWYQQTPGQGLQFLFEYFSETQRNKGNFPGRFSGRQFSNSRSEMNVSTLELGDSALYLCASSPGGVYGDTQYFGPGTRLTVL.

The sample holds one count of this clone. The rearrangement links TRBV5-4 to TRBJ2-1, with D unclear. Germline CDR1 and CDR2: SGHNT and YYREEE (reference sequence). The CDR3 spans 16 residues. V was clipped by 0 bases and J by 0 bases, with 10 bases between them. CDR3 protein: CASSLAGSSSYNEQFF. The CDR3 nucleotides are TGTGCCAGCAGCTTGGCCGGATCAAGCTCCTACAATGAGCAGTTCTTC.

This chain links TRBV29-1 with TRBJ2-5; D is ambiguous. The ends were cut back, 0 bases at V and 1 base at J, with 9 bases in the middle. The CDR3 consists of 14 residues. In germline, CDR1 is SQVTM, CDR2 ANQGSEA. CDR3 region: CSVEDPRGQETQYF. The DNA for the CDR3 is TGCAGCGTTGAAGATCCCCGCGGCCAAGAGACCCAGTACTTC.

The rearrangement uses TRBV30 and TRBJ2-1; 14 bases agree with TRBD2. The germline V gene encodes CDR1 GTSNPN and CDR2 SVGIG (reference sequence). The trim removed 0 bases at V and 10 bases at J, leaving 11 bases unmatched. The CDR3 runs 17 residues. The CDR3 DNA reads TGTGCCTGGAGTGTACCTTGGGGACTAGCGGGAGAACGGGAGCAGTTCTTC. This translates into CAWSVPWGLAGEREQFF.

The gene calls are TRBV14 and TRBJ1-1, with D unclear. The germline V and J ends were trimmed by 2 bases and 1 base, with 5 bases remaining between them. Germline CDR1 reads SGHDN; CDR2 reads FVKESK. The CDR3 loop spans 13 amino acids. The CDR3 DNA is TGTGCCAGCAGCCAATTAAGGAACACTGAAGCTTTCTTT. This gives the protein CASSQLRNTEAFF. Drawing the rest from reference TRBV14 and TRBJ1-1, the complete variable domain is EAGVTQFPSHSVIEKGQTVTLRCDPISGHDNLYWYRRVMGKEIKFLLHFVKESKQDESGMPNNRFLAERTGGTYSTLKVQPAELEDSGVYFCASSQLRNTEAFFGQGTRLTVV.

J is TRBJ2-7 and V is TRBV7-8; 8 nucleotides agree with TRBD2. CDR1 is SGHVS, CDR2 FQNEAQ, per germline. The CDR3 runs to 15 residues. Unmatched junction bases numbered 10, after V lost 2 bases and J lost 7 bases. The CDR3: CASSLMRLASGEQYF. CDR3 DNA: TGTGCCAGCAGCTTAATGAGACTAGCGAGCGGGGAGCAGTACTTC.

The J gene is TRBJ2-1, the V gene TRBV5-1; 9 bases line up with TRBD2. Germline loops: CDR1 SGHRS, CDR2 YFSETQ. V lost 6 bases to trimming and J lost 4 bases; unmatched junction nucleotides: 11. The CDR3 is 16 residues long. The CDR3 sequence: CASTPRASGAYNEQFF. The CDR3 DNA reads as TGCGCCAGCACCCCGCGGGCTAGCGGGGCGTACAATGAGCAGTTCTTC.

The chain combines TRBV19 with TRBJ1-4, with D hard to call. The CDR3 length is 14 residues. The germline V and J ends were trimmed by 3 bases and 7 bases, with 12 bases remaining between them. Germline V CDR1 and CDR2: LNHDA, SQIVND (reference sequence). The CDR3 sequence: CASSIGGRPEKLFF. In DNA, the CDR3 is TGTGCCAGTAGTATTGGCGGCCGACCTGAAAAACTGTTTTTT.

This chain joins TRBV11-3 and TRBJ2-7, with a tentative D call TRBD2 (5 bases). The CDR3 has 13 amino acids. Trimming left V 3 bases short and J 3 bases short, with 9 bases between. From germline, CDR1 is SGHNT and CDR2 YENEEA. CDR3 nucleotide sequence: TGTGCCAGCAGCTTCAGCGGCCTCTACGAGCAGTACTTC. This translates into CASSFSGLYEQYF.

J is TRBJ1-4 and V is TRBV27, with D possibly matching TRBD1 (6 bases). Germline values: CDR1 MNHEY, CDR2 SMNVEV (reference sequence). The CDR3 has 14 residues. V was clipped by 6 bases and J by 8 bases, with 16 bases between them. The DNA of the CDR3 is TGTGCCAGCAGGGGGGCGGGTGCGGAGGAAAAACTGTTTTTT. It codes for CASRGAGAEEKLFF.

A single count supports this clone. The chain employs TRBV21-1 and TRBJ1-3; the table names TRBD1, a call not compared with the DNA. TRBV21-1 constitutes a pseudogene. The CDR3 has 16 residues. DNA for the CDR3: TGTGCCAGCAGCATAAGGAGACAGGGGGCTGGAAACACCATATATTTT. This gives the protein CASSIRRQGAGNTIYF.

The chain uses TRBV6-4 and TRBJ1-4, with D hard to call. This CDR3 region has 20 residues. V shed 2 bases and J shed 0 bases, with 22 bases lying between them. Germline-derived CDR1 and CDR2 are MRHNA and SNTAGT. CDR3 amino acids: CASSDLADPEELATNEKLFF. The CDR3 DNA reads as TGTGCCAGCAGTGACCTAGCCGACCCAGAAGAGCTTGCAACTAATGAAAAACTGTTTTTT.

The rearrangement links TRBV7-9 to TRBJ2-7; 10 nucleotides line up with TRBD1. CDR1 and CDR2 from the germline V gene are SEHNR and FQNEAQ (reference sequence). The CDR3 extends over 13 amino acids. V was clipped by 11 bases and J by 6 bases; unmatched bases: 10. The CDR3 sequence is CAGSGTGDLEQYF. In DNA, the CDR3 is TGTGCCGGCTCGGGGACAGGGGATCTCGAGCAGTACTTC.

V gene TRBV7-8 combines with J gene TRBJ1-1; possible D gene TRBD1, 6 bases. Trimming shortened V by 4 bases and J by 2 bases, and 11 bases separated the two germline ends. CDR3 length equals 14 residues. The germline V gene encodes CDR1 SGHVS and CDR2 FQNEAQ. The CDR3 sequence is CASSSRTVNTEAFF. The CDR3, as DNA: TGTGCCAGCAGCTCCCGGACAGTTAACACTGAAGCTTTCTTT.

The V call is TRBV2, the J call TRBJ2-3; D remains ambiguous. Germline V CDR1 and CDR2: SNHLY, FYNNEI. The CDR3 covers 15 residues. The V and J ends lost 1 base and 2 bases respectively, with 10 bases between them. The CDR3 nucleotides read TGTGCCAGCAGTGAAGAGGTGTCTCTCACAGATACGCAGTATTTT. Translation gives CASSEEVSLTDTQYF.

This sequence joins TRBV7-2 and TRBJ2-5; D gene unclear. Trimming stripped 0 bases from V and 5 bases from J, with 4 bases between. The V gene's germline CDR1 is SGHTA and CDR2 FQGNSA. This CDR3 spans 12 amino acids. Here the CDR3 DNA reads TGTGCCAGCAGCTTAGCCGGGGAGACCCAGTACTTC. Its protein product is CASSLAGETQYF. Full variable domain (rest looked up from reference TRBV7-2 and TRBJ2-5): GAGVSQSPSNKVTEKGKDVELRCDPISGHTALYWYRQSLGQGLEFLIYFQGNSAPDKSGLPSDRFSAERTGGSVSTLTIQRTQQEDSAVYLCASSLAGETQYFGPGTRLLVL.

The chain combines TRBV27 with TRBJ2-7; 8 nucleotides align to TRBD1. Germline V CDR1 and CDR2: MNHEY, SMNVEV (reference sequence). The CDR3 contains 16 residues. J gave up 5 bases and V 3 bases, and 12 bases lay outside the gene matches. CDR3 sequence (DNA): TGTGCCAGCAGTTTCCTAACCGGGACAGGTACCCACGAGCAGTACTTC. This sequence encodes CASSFLTGTGTHEQYF.

The chain couples TRBV7-2 to TRBJ2-7; D remains unclear. This CDR3 has 14 residues. CDR1 is SGHTA and CDR2 is FQGNSA in the germline V gene. The ends were cut back, 0 bases at V and 4 bases at J, with 10 bases in the middle. CDR3 amino acids: CASSLAPWGYEQYF. CDR3 DNA: TGTGCCAGCAGCTTAGCGCCTTGGGGATACGAGCAGTACTTC. Combining the CDR3 with reference TRBV7-2 and TRBJ2-7 gives the whole variable domain GAGVSQSPSNKVTEKGKDVELRCDPISGHTALYWYRQSLGQGLEFLIYFQGNSAPDKSGLPSDRFSAERTGGSVSTLTIQRTQQEDSAVYLCASSLAPWGYEQYFGPGTRLTVT.

The chain employs TRBV2 and TRBJ2-3; D gene unclear. Germline V CDR1 and CDR2: SNHLY, FYNNEI. The CDR3 extends over 10 amino acids. The V end was cut by 3 bases, the J end by 10 bases, with 5 bases between. The CDR3 reads CASSDFAQYF. The DNA of the CDR3 is TGTGCCAGCAGTGATTTTGCGCAGTATTTT.

This clone was observed once. The chain carries TRBV5-6 and TRBJ2-2; D uncertain. Trimming pared 2 bases from V and 4 bases from J, leaving 9 bases between. Looked up from germline, CDR1 is SGHDT and CDR2 is YYEEEE. The CDR3 consists of 14 residues. The CDR3 DNA reads TGTGCCAGCAGCTTACCGCTGCCCACCGGGGAGCTGTTTTTT. Translation gives CASSLPLPTGELFF. Drawing the rest from reference TRBV5-6 and TRBJ2-2, the complete variable domain is DAGVTQSPTHLIKTRGQQVTLRCSPKSGHDTVSWYQQALGQGPQFIFQYYEEEERQRGNFPDRFSGHQFPNYSSELNVNALLLGDSALYLCASSLPLPTGELFFGEGSRLTVL.

This chain joins TRBV7-2 and TRBJ1-3; D is ambiguous. V was clipped by 5 bases and J by 0 bases, with 5 bases between them. The germline gives CDR1 SGHTA, CDR2 FQGNSA. The CDR3 is made up of 13 amino acids. CDR3 nucleotides: TGTGCCAGCAGCCGAAGCTCTGGAAACACCATATATTTT. Its protein product is CASSRSSGNTIYF.